Below are 19 T cell receptor beta chains sequenced from a single sample in a study of T cells in Graves' hyperthyroidism and ophthalmopathy. Authors of the study amplified TCR beta CDR3 regions from RNA transcripts. RT-PCR in the first round (using the HTBI primer set) targeted the TCR CDR3. TCRdb re-analysed the multiplex PCR reads in MiXCR, keeping a single row per CDR3 protein. The table lists around 350,000 distinct CDR3 sequences, about 16% of them singletons. The sample consisted of blood. The receptors come from a woman aged 55 to 70 with Graves' ophthalmopathy.

This clonotype was found many times. V and J are TRBV28 and TRBJ2-7; the D gene is possibly TRBD1 (6 bases). CDR1 is MDHEN and CDR2 is SYDVKM in the germline V gene. The CDR3 totals 17 residues. Trimming took 6 bases from V and 3 from J, leaving 24 bases between them. The CDR3 bases are TGTGCCAGCAGCTCCCTCCCCCCGGCAGGGGTCAACTACGAGCAGTACTTC. Translated: CASSSLPPAGVNYEQYF. The variable domain in full, with the rest retrieved from reference TRBV28 and TRBJ2-7, is DVKVTQSSRYLVKRTGEKVFLECVQDMDHENMFWYRQDPGLGLRLIYFSYDVKMKEKGDIPEGYSVSREKKERFSLILESASTNQTSMYLCASSSLPPAGVNYEQYFGPGTRLTVT.

This clonotype has at least ten counts. The chain combines TRBV20-1 with TRBJ2-5, with 8 bases lining up with TRBD2. This CDR3 is 13 amino acids long. Germline V gives CDR1 DFQATT, CDR2 SNEGSKA (reference sequence). V lost 5 bases and J lost 8; bases outside the gene matches: 10. Here the CDR3 DNA reads TGCAGTGCTGAACCGACTAGCGCCAGAACCCAGTACTTC. Translating it yields CSAEPTSARTQYF.

In this sample, this clonotype turned up many times. This rearrangement joins TRBV15 to TRBJ2-3; 7 positions match TRBD2. Looked up from germline, CDR1 is LNHNV and CDR2 is YYDKDF (reference sequence). The CDR3 is 13 amino acids. V lost 3 bases to trimming and J lost 6 bases; unmatched junction nucleotides: 3. The CDR3 reads CATSRTSSDTQYF. For the CDR3, the DNA is TGTGCCACCAGCAGGACTAGCAGCGATACGCAGTATTTT.

This sequence joins TRBV6-2 or TRBV6-3 and TRBJ2-1; 9 bases line up with TRBD2. The germline CDR1 and CDR2 sequences are MNHEY and SVGEGT. J was trimmed by 8 bases and V by 5 bases; bases with no gene match: 13. This CDR3 is built from 16 residues. DNA of the CDR3: TGTGCCAGCAGTGGGATAGCGGGAGCGTCCACGGATGAGCAGTTCTTC. Amino acid sequence: CASSGIAGASTDEQFF.

Worth noting for this clonotype: The conserved phenylalanine or tryptophan normally closing the CDR3 is absent here, so this likely arose from a read error. This chain links TRBV6-2 or TRBV6-3 with TRBJ2-1; the match to TRBD2 covers 7 bases. CDR1 and CDR2 from the germline V gene are MNHEY and SVGEGT. The length of the CDR3 is 15 residues. CDR3 bases: TGTGCCAGTAGTCTCGCGGGAGTCGTTTACAATAAGCAGTTCTTA. It yields the protein CASSLAGVVYNKQFL.

About this clonotype: A much larger clonotype is one base distant, so this may be a read error. This chain links TRBV3-1 with TRBJ2-7, with D maybe TRBD2 (7 bases). Germline V gene sequence: CDR1 LGHDT, CDR2 YNNKEL (reference sequence). Trimming stripped 5 bases from V and 5 bases from J, with 13 bases between. The CDR3 is 13 amino acids. CDR3 nucleotides: TGTGCCAGCAGCGAAGGGGGGGGCCACGAGCAGTACTTC. Protein: CASSEGGGHEQYF.

This rearrangement joins TRBV5-1 to TRBJ2-3, with 11 bases identical to TRBD2. The junction had 5 bases not matched to a gene; V was cut back by 1 base and J by 4 bases. Per germline, CDR1 SGHRS and CDR2 YFSETQ. The CDR3 totals 16 residues. Here the CDR3 reads CASSLTTSGAADTQYF. CDR3 nucleotides: TGCGCCAGCAGCTTGACGACTAGCGGGGCCGCAGATACGCAGTATTTT. The entire variable domain, with the rest obtained from reference TRBV5-1 and TRBJ2-3, is as follows: KAGVTQTPRYLIKTRGQQVTLSCSPISGHRSVSWYQQTPGQGLQFLFEYFSETQRNKGNFPGRFSGRQFSNSRSEMNVSTLELGDSALYLCASSLTTSGAADTQYFGPGTRLTVL.

Concerning this clonotype itself: Since a much larger clone is just one base distant, this may be a read error. The V and J genes are TRBV6-1 and TRBJ2-7; weak D call: TRBD2 (7 bases). Germline loops: CDR1 MNHNS, CDR2 SASEGT. There are 12 residues in the CDR3. The DNA for the CDR3 is TGTGCAGGACGGGGGGACACCTACGAGCAGTACTTC. This encodes CAGRGDTYEQYF.

The J gene is TRBJ2-2, the V gene TRBV4-1; TRBD1 matches 9 bases. This CDR3 spans 17 amino acids. The V gene end was trimmed by 0 bases and the J gene end by 4 bases; junction bases not matched to a gene: 6. The germline gives CDR1 MGHRA, CDR2 YSYEKL. The CDR3 DNA is TGCGCCAGCAGCCAAGACCGGACAGGGGACAGCACCGGGGAGCTGTTTTTT. Its translation: CASSQDRTGDSTGELFF.

In its sample, this clonotype was seen a few times. This rearrangement joins TRBV18 to TRBJ1-1; maybe TRBD1 (5 bases). Germline CDR1 KGHSH, CDR2 LQKENI. This CDR3 has 16 residues. The V end was cut by 6 bases, the J end by 1 base, with 18 bases between. CDR3 nucleotides: TGTGCCAGCTCGTCTGAGCCGGGACTTACGAACACTGAAGCTTTCTTT. Its protein is CASSSEPGLTNTEAFF.

Only a few counts were recorded for this clonotype. The chain carries TRBV20-1 and TRBJ2-5, with 9 bases lining up with TRBD1. The germline V gene encodes CDR1 DFQATT and CDR2 SNEGSKA (reference sequence). The CDR3 runs to 14 residues. With 3 bases clipped from V and 5 bases from J, the junction kept 7 bases outside the gene matches. The CDR3 DNA reads as TGCAGTGCTAGGACAGGGGGGGAGGCGGAGACCCAGTACTTC. Protein product: CSARTGGEAETQYF.

This clonotype was observed many times. The V call is TRBV7-3, the J call TRBJ2-5, with 7 positions matching TRBD1. This CDR3 comprises 15 residues. Losses at the gene ends were 5 bases for V and 5 bases for J; bases not matched to a gene: 11. Germline CDR1 and CDR2: SGHTA and FQGTGA. DNA for the CDR3: TGTGCCAGCAGCCCCACCGGGACAGCGCGGGAGACCCAGTACTTC. Translating gives CASSPTGTARETQYF.

Comment on this clonotype: A read error may be the cause here, since a much bigger clone is one base away. Because the CDR3 is missing its conserved closing phenylalanine or tryptophan, this is likely a read error. The chain is built from TRBV2 and TRBJ2-7, with D perhaps matching TRBD2 (6 bases). V lost 6 bases and J 2 bases, leaving 14 bases between the germline ends. CDR3 length equals 14 residues. CDR1 and CDR2 from the germline V gene are SNHLY and FYNNEI. This CDR3 is CASSLMGLTYEQYL. CDR3 bases: TGTGCCAGCAGCTTGATGGGACTCACCTACGAGCAGTACCTC.

The chain recombines TRBV14 with TRBJ2-7, with 7 positions matching TRBD2. After removal of 7 bases from V and 2 bases from J, the junction contained 8 bases not matched to a gene. The CDR3 is 14 amino acids. In germline, CDR1 is SGHDN, CDR2 FVKESK. DNA for the CDR3: TGTGCCAGCATTTTTAGCGGGCCGCCCTACGAGCAGTACTTC. It translates to CASIFSGPPYEQYF.

V usage is TRBV20-1 and J usage is TRBJ2-3, with 10 bases matching TRBD2. With 5 bases clipped from V and 8 bases from J, the junction kept 13 bases outside the gene matches. Per the germline V gene, CDR1 is DFQATT and CDR2 is SNEGSKA (reference sequence). The CDR3 runs to 15 residues. The CDR3 spells CSASNSAGGVGTQYF. In DNA, the CDR3 is TGCAGTGCTTCAAACTCAGCGGGAGGGGTGGGTACGCAGTATTTT.

In this sample, this clonotype turned up a few times. A much more abundant neighbour one base away suggests this may be a read error. V gene TRBV5-1 combines with J gene TRBJ2-1, with 8 nucleotides matching TRBD2. The CDR3 totals 15 residues. Germline V gene sequence: CDR1 SGHRS, CDR2 YFSETQ. CDR3 in amino acids: CASSLSSGHPNEQLF. The CDR3 DNA sequence: TGCGCCAGCAGCTTGTCTAGCGGGCACCCCAATGAGCAGCTCTTC.

The chain uses TRBV20-1 and TRBJ2-4, with 9 positions matching TRBD1. V shed 1 base and J 5 bases; nucleotides not matched to a gene: 12. Per the germline V gene, CDR1 is DFQATT and CDR2 is SNEGSKA (reference sequence). The CDR3 spans 17 residues. CDR3 nucleotide sequence: TGCAGTGCTAGAGGATTTCCGGGACAGGGCTTGGAAAACATTCAGTACTTC. Encoded protein: CSARGFPGQGLENIQYF.

This clonotype was counted at least ten times. The J gene is TRBJ2-5, the V gene TRBV20-1; D is uncertain. CDR1 and CDR2 from the germline V gene are DFQATT and SNEGSKA (reference sequence). Trimming took off 3 bases at V and 1 base at J, with 6 bases between the two ends. This CDR3 comprises 12 residues. This CDR3 reads CSARYSQETQYF. CDR3 DNA: TGCAGTGCTAGGTACTCCCAAGAGACCCAGTACTTC.

This clonotype was seen many times. This chain uses TRBV7-2 with TRBJ1-2; TRBD1 matches at 11 bases. CDR3 length: 15 residues. Looked up from germline, CDR1 is SGHTA and CDR2 is FQGNSA. Trimming at V came to 2 bases and at J to 6 bases, leaving 5 bases not matched to a gene. The CDR3 DNA reads as TGTGCCAGCAGCTTACCACAGGGACAGGGGGATGGCTACACCTTC. It codes for CASSLPQGQGDGYTF.